Below are 5 T cell receptor beta chains sequenced from a single sample in a study of T cells expressing NK-cell markers. TCRdb reprocessed the 5' RACE reads; each CDR3 protein has one entry and no DNA is given. The sample features some 450,000 distinct CDR3 sequences, with 7.3% in its top ten. The sample was blood T cells: a sorted CD56 or NKG2C T cell subset, CD4+ or CD8+ T cells, or bulk PBMC T cells (not recorded which). The receptors shown here come from a woman between 18 and 70 years old in good health.

The chain employs TRBV20-1 and TRBJ2-3; no DNA is available, so the TRBD1 call from TCRdb remains unchecked. Looked up from germline, CDR1 is DFQATT and CDR2 is SNEGSKA (reference sequence). The CDR3 length is 15 residues. This chain's CDR3 is CSARDRGQNTDTQYF.

The CDR3 reads CATTGTLTGELFF. The chain couples TRBV19 to TRBJ2-2; TCRdb's D gene call, TRBD1, goes unchecked for lack of DNA. CDR3 length: 13 amino acids. The germline gives CDR1 LNHDA, CDR2 SQIVND (reference sequence).

The chain carries TRBV7-2 and TRBJ2-5; TCRdb's D gene call, TRBD1, goes unchecked for lack of DNA. Germline-derived CDR1 and CDR2 are SGHTA and FQGNSA. The CDR3 length is 14 residues. The CDR3 is CASSTRGFQETQYF. Looking up the rest from reference TRBV7-2 and TRBJ2-5 gives the full variable domain: GAGVSQSPSNKVTEKGKDVELRCDPISGHTALYWYRQSLGQGLEFLIYFQGNSAPDKSGLPSDRFSAERTGGSVSTLTIQRTQQEDSAVYLCASSTRGFQETQYFGPGTRLLVL.

V usage is TRBV7-9 and J usage is TRBJ2-7. CDR1 is SEHNR and CDR2 is FQNEAQ in the germline V gene (reference sequence). The CDR3 covers 13 residues. The CDR3 reads CASSLPSYYEQYF.

This chain connects TRBV19 to TRBJ2-5; TCRdb returns TRBD2, unconfirmable since there is no DNA. The CDR3 length is 19 residues. Germline CDR1 is LNHDA and CDR2 is SQIVND (reference sequence). The CDR3 region is CASSARLAGGPPVQETQYF.